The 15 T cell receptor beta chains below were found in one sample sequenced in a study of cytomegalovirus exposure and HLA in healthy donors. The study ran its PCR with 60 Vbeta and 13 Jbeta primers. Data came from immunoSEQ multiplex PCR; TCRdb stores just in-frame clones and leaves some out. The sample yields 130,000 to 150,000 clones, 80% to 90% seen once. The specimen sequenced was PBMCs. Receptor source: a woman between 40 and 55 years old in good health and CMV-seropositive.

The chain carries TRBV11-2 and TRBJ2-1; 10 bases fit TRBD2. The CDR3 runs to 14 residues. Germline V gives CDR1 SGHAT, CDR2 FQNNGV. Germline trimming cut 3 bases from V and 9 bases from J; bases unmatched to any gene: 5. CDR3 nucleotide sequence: TGTGCCAGCAGCTTTCCTAGCGGGAGCTTTGAGCAGTTCTTC. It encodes CASSFPSGSFEQFF.

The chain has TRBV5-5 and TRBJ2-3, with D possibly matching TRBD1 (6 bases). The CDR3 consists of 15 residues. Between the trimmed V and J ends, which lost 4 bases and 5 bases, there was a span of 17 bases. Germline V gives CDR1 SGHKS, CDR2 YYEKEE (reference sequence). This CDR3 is CASSPDSRGRDTQYF. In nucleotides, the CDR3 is TGTGCCAGCAGCCCTGATTCCAGGGGAAGAGATACGCAGTATTTT.

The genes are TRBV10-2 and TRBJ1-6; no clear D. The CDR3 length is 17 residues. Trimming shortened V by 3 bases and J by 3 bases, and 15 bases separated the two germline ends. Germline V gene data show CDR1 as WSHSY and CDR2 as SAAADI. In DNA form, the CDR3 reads TGCGCCAGCAGTGATAAAACCCAGAGGATCTATAATTCACCCCTCCACTTT. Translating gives CASSDKTQRIYNSPLHF.

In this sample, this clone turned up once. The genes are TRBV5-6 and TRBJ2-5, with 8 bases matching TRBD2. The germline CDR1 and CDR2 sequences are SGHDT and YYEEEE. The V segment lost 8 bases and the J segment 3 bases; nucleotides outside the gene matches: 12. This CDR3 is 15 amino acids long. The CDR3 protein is CASALNGGAEETQYF. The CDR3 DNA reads TGTGCCAGTGCTTTGAACGGGGGGGCCGAAGAGACCCAGTACTTC. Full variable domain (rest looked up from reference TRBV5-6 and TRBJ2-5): DAGVTQSPTHLIKTRGQQVTLRCSPKSGHDTVSWYQQALGQGPQFIFQYYEEEERQRGNFPDRFSGHQFPNYSSELNVNALLLGDSALYLCASALNGGAEETQYFGPGTRLLVL.

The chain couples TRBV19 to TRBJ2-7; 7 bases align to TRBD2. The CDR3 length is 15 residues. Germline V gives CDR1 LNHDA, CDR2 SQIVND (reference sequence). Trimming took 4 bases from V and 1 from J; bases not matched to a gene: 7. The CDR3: CASSTALGGSYEQYF. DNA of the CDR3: TGTGCCAGTAGTACCGCGTTGGGGGGGTCCTACGAGCAGTACTTC.

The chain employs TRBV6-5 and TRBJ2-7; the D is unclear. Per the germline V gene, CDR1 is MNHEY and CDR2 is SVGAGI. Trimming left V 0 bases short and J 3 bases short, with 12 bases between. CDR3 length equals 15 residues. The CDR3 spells CASSYSRQAVYEQYF. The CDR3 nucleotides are TGTGCCAGCAGTTACTCTCGGCAGGCTGTCTACGAGCAGTACTTC.

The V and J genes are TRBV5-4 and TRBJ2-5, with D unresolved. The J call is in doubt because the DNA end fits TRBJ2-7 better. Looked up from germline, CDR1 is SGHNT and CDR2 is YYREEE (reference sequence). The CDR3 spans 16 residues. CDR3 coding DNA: TGTGCCAGCAGTTTCTCGCAAGGAGTGAGGTCCTACGAGCAGTACTTC. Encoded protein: CASSFSQGVRSYEQYF.

Here the CDR3 reads CASSFGGEETQYF. As DNA, the CDR3 is TGTGCCAGCAGCTTCGGCGGGGAGGAGACCCAGTACTTC. The chain couples TRBV5-4 to TRBJ2-5, with a tentative D call TRBD2 (6 bases). The CDR3 contains 13 residues. Germline values: CDR1 SGHNT, CDR2 YYREEE (reference sequence). The V gene lost 2 bases and the J gene lost 5 bases, with 10 bases spanning the gap.

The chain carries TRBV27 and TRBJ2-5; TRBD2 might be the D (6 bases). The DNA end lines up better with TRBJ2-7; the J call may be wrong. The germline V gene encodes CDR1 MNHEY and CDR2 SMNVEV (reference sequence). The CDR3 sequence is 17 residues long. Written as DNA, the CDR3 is TGTGCCAGCAGCCAACTCGGGGGAACAATCAACTCCTACGAGCAGTACTTC. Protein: CASSQLGGTINSYEQYF.

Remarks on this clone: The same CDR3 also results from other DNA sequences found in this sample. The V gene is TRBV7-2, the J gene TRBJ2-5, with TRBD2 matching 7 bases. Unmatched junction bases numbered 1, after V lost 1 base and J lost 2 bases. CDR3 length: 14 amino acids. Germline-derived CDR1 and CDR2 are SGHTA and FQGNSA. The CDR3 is CASSLGGGQETQYF. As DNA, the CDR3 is TGTGCCAGCAGCTTAGGCGGGGGACAAGAGACCCAGTACTTC.

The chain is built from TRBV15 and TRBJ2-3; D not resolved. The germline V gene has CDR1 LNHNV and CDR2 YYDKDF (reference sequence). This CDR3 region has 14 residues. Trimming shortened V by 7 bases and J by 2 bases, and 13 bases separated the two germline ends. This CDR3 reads CATTPLELTDTQYF. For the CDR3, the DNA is TGTGCCACCACCCCTCTAGAACTCACAGATACGCAGTATTTT.

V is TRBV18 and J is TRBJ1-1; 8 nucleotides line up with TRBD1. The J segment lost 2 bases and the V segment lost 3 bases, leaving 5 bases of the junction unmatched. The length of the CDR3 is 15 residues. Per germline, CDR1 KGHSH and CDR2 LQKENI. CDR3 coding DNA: TGTGCCAGCTCACCTCGGACAGGGCCCAACACTGAAGCTTTCTTT. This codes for CASSPRTGPNTEAFF.

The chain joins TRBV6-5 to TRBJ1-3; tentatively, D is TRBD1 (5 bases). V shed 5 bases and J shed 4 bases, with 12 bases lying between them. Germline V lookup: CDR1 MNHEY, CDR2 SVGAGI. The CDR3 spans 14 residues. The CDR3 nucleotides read TGTGCCAGCAGTCCAGGGAAGATCGGAAACACCATATATTTT. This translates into CASSPGKIGNTIYF.

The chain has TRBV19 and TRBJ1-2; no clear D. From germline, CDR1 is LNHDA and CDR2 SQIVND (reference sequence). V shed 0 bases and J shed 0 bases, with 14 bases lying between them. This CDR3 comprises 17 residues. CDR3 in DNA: TGTGCCAGTAGTATAGATCCCTCCGGTCTGGCTAACTATGGCTACACCTTC. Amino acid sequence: CASSIDPSGLANYGYTF.

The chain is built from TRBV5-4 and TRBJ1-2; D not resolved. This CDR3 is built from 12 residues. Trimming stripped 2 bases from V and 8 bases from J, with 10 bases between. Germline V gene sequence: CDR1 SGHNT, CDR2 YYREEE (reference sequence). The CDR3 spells CASSFFGVGYTF. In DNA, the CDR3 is TGTGCCAGCAGCTTTTTCGGAGTGGGCTACACCTTC.